A selection of T cell receptor beta chains follows, all from one sample in a study of T cells in localized non-small cell lung cancer. TCRdb's table, derived via immunoSEQ multiplex PCR, lists solely in-frame clones and lacks some. The sample shows roughly 26,000 clones, approximately 90% of them seen only once. Material: peripheral blood, obtained before any cancer treatment. Receptors were obtained from a female donor of 60 years or more with stage II squamous cell lung carcinoma. Both conserved end residues are part of each CDR3. Fields, in order: D gene, clone size, V gene, J gene, CDR3 protein, CDR3 DNA. D genes are given only for firm matches. Some rows have no size entry. The others give once, few or many, or a class for an expanded clone.

TRBD1	.	TRBV9	TRBJ2-2	CASSVRPGQGVTGELFF	TGTGCCAGCAGCGTCCGCCCGGGACAGGGGGTCACCGGGGAGCTGTTTTTT
.	few	TRBV9	TRBJ1-1	CASMPFFGSNTEAFF	TGTGCCAGTATGCCCTTCTTCGGTTCGAACACTGAAGCTTTCTTT
TRBD1	.	TRBV19	TRBJ1-2	CASSFGQGHYGYTF	TGTGCCAGTAGCTTCGGACAGGGACACTATGGCTACACCTTC
.	.	TRBV6-5	TRBJ1-6	CASSYSGKDSPLHF	TGTGCCAGCAGTTACTCCGGAAAGGATTCACCCCTCCACTTT
TRBD2	.	TRBV6-5	TRBJ2-1	CASSSLGTTYNEQFF	TGTGCCAGCAGTTCTCTTGGGACTACCTACAATGAGCAGTTCTTC
.	.	TRBV5-1	TRBJ1-2	CASTQSQGSHRYGYTF	TGCGCCAGCACCCAATCTCAGGGGTCGCATCGCTATGGCTACACCTTC
.	.	TRBV27	TRBJ1-5	CASSKTADSNQPQHF	TGTGCCAGCAGTAAGACGGCTGATAGCAATCAGCCCCAGCATTTT
TRBD2	.	TRBV5-1	TRBJ2-5	CARSLAPGGRETQYF	TGCGCCCGCAGCTTGGCGCCGGGGGGGCGGGAGACCCAGTACTTC
.	.	TRBV28	TRBJ1-1	CASTLGGDMGTEAFF	TGTGCCAGCACCCTTGGGGGCGACATGGGCACTGAAGCTTTCTTT
TRBD2	.	TRBV7-3	TRBJ2-3	CASSLTQRGGPDTQYF	TGTGCCAGCAGCTTAACTCAGCGGGGAGGGCCAGATACGCAGTATTTT
TRBD1	.	TRBV28	TRBJ2-1	CASSPRDRVSSEQFF	TGTGCCAGCAGTCCTCGGGACAGGGTATCGAGTGAGCAGTTCTTC
.	once	TRBV30	TRBJ2-1	CAWSVRLGGNEQFF	TGTGCCTGGAGTGTACGCTTGGGGGGAAATGAGCAGTTCTTC
.	.	TRBV27	TRBJ1-1	CASSFLQGKSEAFF	TGTGCCAGCAGTTTTTTGCAGGGGAAGTCTGAAGCTTTCTTT
.	.	TRBV4-1	TRBJ2-3	CASSQDLPGAATSTDTQYF	TGCGCCAGCAGCCAAGATCTGCCCGGAGCAGCTACTAGCACAGATACGCAGTATTTT
.	.	TRBV19	TRBJ1-3	CASSLPQGNTIYF	TGTGCCAGTAGTCTACCACAGGGAAACACCATATATTTT
.	.	TRBV29-1	TRBJ1-1	CSVDRGMNTEAFF	TGCAGCGTTGATAGGGGAATGAACACTGAAGCTTTCTTT
.	.	TRBV4-1	TRBJ2-3	CASSQDLGTDTQYF	TGCGCCAGCAGCCAGGACCTAGGCACCGATACGCAGTATTTT
.	.	TRBV2	TRBJ1-5	CASSESLPGQPQHF	TGTGCCAGCAGTGAATCACTGCCTGGTCAGCCCCAGCATTTT
.	.	TRBV6-1	TRBJ1-6	CASRGDGRNNSPLHF	TGTGCCAGCAGGGGGGACGGACGGAATAATTCACCCCTCCACTTT
.	.	TRBV16	TRBJ2-2	CASSHRVAGELFF	TGTGCCAGCAGCCACAGGGTGGCCGGGGAGCTGTTTTTT
.	.	TRBV5-6	TRBJ2-5	CASSLGQRPQYF	TGTGCCAGCAGCTTGGGACAAAGGCCCCAGTACTTC
.	once	TRBV4-3	TRBJ1-2	CASSQDLRLGNYGYTF	TGCGCCAGCAGCCAAGATCTAAGGTTGGGGAACTATGGCTACACCTTC
.	.	TRBV6-1	TRBJ1-5	CASSEIRQERVQPQHF	TGTGCCAGCAGTGAAATTAGACAGGAAAGGGTGCAGCCCCAGCATTTT
.	.	TRBV2	TRBJ1-1	CASRVDSKNTEAFF	TGTGCCAGCAGGGTCGACAGTAAGAACACTGAAGCTTTCTTT
.	.	TRBV19	TRBJ2-2	CASTLRGETNTGELFF	TGTGCCAGTACCCTACGAGGGGAAACGAACACCGGGGAGCTGTTTTTT
TRBD2	.	TRBV6-4	TRBJ2-7	CASRGGTSGRNEQYF	TGTGCCAGCAGGGGAGGGACTAGCGGGAGAAACGAGCAGTACTTC
TRBD2	.	TRBV19	TRBJ2-1	CASSLGLAGGRNEQFF	TGTGCCAGTAGTCTGGGACTAGCGGGAGGGAGAAATGAGCAGTTCTTC
.	.	TRBV2	TRBJ1-1	CASSVRGDTEAFF	TGTGCCAGCAGTGTTCGGGGGGACACTGAAGCTTTCTTT
.	.	TRBV6-1	TRBJ2-5	CASSESTTGYQETQYF	TGTGCCAGCAGTGAATCCACCACAGGGTACCAAGAGACCCAGTACTTC
TRBD1	.	TRBV11-2	TRBJ1-6	CASRNTGGGSPLHF	TGTGCCAGCAGAAATACAGGGGGCGGTTCACCCCTCCACTTT
.	.	TRBV7-2	TRBJ1-2	CASSLDRANTAYTF	TGTGCCAGCAGCTTAGACAGGGCTAATACAGCCTACACCTTC
.	.	TRBV6-1	TRBJ2-1	CASSEASISYNEQFF	TGTGCCAGCAGTGAAGCTTCTATCTCCTACAATGAGCAGTTCTTC
.	.	TRBV2	TRBJ1-1	CASSVRGLMNTEAFF	TGTGCCAGCAGTGTCCGGGGGCTTATGAACACTGAAGCTTTCTTT
.	.	TRBV29-1	TRBJ2-1	CSVGGNEQFF	TGCAGTGTTGGGGGTAATGAGCAGTTCTTC
.	.	TRBV7-7	TRBJ2-2	CASSLSVGNTGELFF	TGTGCCAGCAGCTTAAGTGTGGGAAACACCGGGGAGCTGTTTTTT
.	.	TRBV29-1	TRBJ2-1	CSYRRALEDEQFF	TGCAGCTATCGGAGGGCCCTCGAGGATGAGCAGTTCTTC
.	few	TRBV29-1	TRBJ1-4	CSAKDGTNEKLFF	TGCAGCGCCAAGGACGGTACCAATGAAAAACTGTTTTTT
.	.	TRBV6-4	TRBJ1-2	CASSPGRARQGGYTF	TGTGCCAGCAGTCCTGGTAGGGCCAGGCAGGGAGGCTACACCTTC
TRBD2	.	TRBV5-1	TRBJ2-3	CASRRTSVSTDTQYF	TGCGCCAGCAGACGAACTAGCGTAAGCACAGATACGCAGTATTTT
.	.	TRBV10-3	TRBJ2-5	CAISSTQETQYF	TGTGCCATCAGCTCGACACAAGAGACCCAGTACTTC
.	.	TRBV6-4	TRBJ2-5	CASSHNSWETQYF	TGTGCCAGCAGTCACAACAGCTGGGAGACCCAGTACTTC
TRBD1	.	TRBV29-1	TRBJ1-2	CSVGEGQNYGYTF	TGCAGCGTTGGAGAGGGACAGAACTATGGCTACACCTTC
.	.	TRBV5-5	TRBJ1-4	CASSPGRGPTNEKLFF	TGTGCCAGCAGCCCGGGGAGGGGTCCAACTAATGAAAAACTGTTTTTT
.	.	TRBV5-1	TRBJ2-1	CASSLQNNEQFF	TGCGCCAGCAGCTTGCAGAACAATGAGCAGTTCTTC
.	few	TRBV5-1	TRBJ2-5	CASSFTPRGRGYQETQYF	TGCGCCAGCAGCTTCACCCCCAGGGGCAGAGGGTACCAAGAGACCCAGTACTTC
.	.	TRBV2	TRBJ2-7	CASSAGKEKPRYEQYF	TGTGCCAGCAGTGCTGGCAAGGAGAAACCCCGCTACGAGCAGTACTTC
.	.	TRBV6-1	TRBJ1-1	CASSEGITGNTEAFF	TGTGCCAGCAGTGAAGGGATTACAGGTAACACTGAAGCTTTCTTT
.	.	TRBV5-6	TRBJ1-5	CASSRRGVYSNQPQHF	TGTGCCAGCAGCCGGCGGGGGGTGTATAGCAATCAGCCCCAGCATTTT
TRBD2	.	TRBV5-4	TRBJ2-7	CASSSGTSDSYEQYF	TGTGCCAGCAGCTCTGGGACTAGCGACTCCTACGAGCAGTACTTC
TRBD2	once	TRBV7-8	TRBJ2-7	CASGRASYEQYF	TGTGCCAGCGGGAGGGCATCCTACGAGCAGTACTTC
.	.	TRBV27	TRBJ2-6	CASSSTSGANVLTF	TGTGCCAGCAGTTCCACCTCTGGGGCCAACGTCCTGACTTTC
TRBD1	once	TRBV4-1	TRBJ2-5	CASSHGTGGQETQYF	TGCGCCAGCAGCCACGGGACAGGGGGCCAAGAGACCCAGTACTTC
.	.	TRBV6-1	TRBJ2-5	CAAKGSEETQYF	TGTGCCGCGAAAGGAAGCGAGGAGACCCAGTACTTC
.	.	TRBV11-2	TRBJ2-2	CASSPRRGFNTGELFF	TGTGCCAGCAGCCCCCGCCGGGGATTTAACACCGGGGAGCTGTTTTTT
.	.	TRBV27	TRBJ1-1	CASSKWGVNTEAFF	TGTGCCAGCAGCAAATGGGGGGTGAACACTGAAGCTTTCTTT